One sample yielded the 30 T cell receptor beta chains listed below, sequenced in a study of blood T cells in healthy people across ages. Alongside a J-beta primer mix, a sample-barcoded 5' primer served in a second PCR lasting about 7 to 12 cycles. A single record per CDR3 protein comes from TCRdb applying MiXCR to the 5' RACE reads. The sample has some 880,000 distinct CDR3 sequences, approximately 35% seen once. Sequencing was carried out using blood. The receptors shown here come from a man aged 18 to 30 in good health.

In its sample, this clonotype was seen a few times. The CDR3 DNA reads TGTGCCAGCACCTTCCGTTGGCAGGGCATCACTGAAGCTTTCTTT. It translates to CASTFRWQGITEAFF. The chain combines TRBV28 with TRBJ1-1, with D perhaps matching TRBD1 (5 bases). V shed 7 bases and J shed 4 bases, with 19 bases lying between them. The germline V gene encodes CDR1 MDHEN and CDR2 SYDVKM. The CDR3 is 15 residues long. The variable domain in full, with the rest retrieved from reference TRBV28 and TRBJ1-1, is DVKVTQSSRYLVKRTGEKVFLECVQDMDHENMFWYRQDPGLGLRLIYFSYDVKMKEKGDIPEGYSVSREKKERFSLILESASTNQTSMYLCASTFRWQGITEAFFGQGTRLTVV.

V is TRBV14 and J is TRBJ2-7, with D perhaps TRBD1 (6 bases). The CDR3 is 15 residues long. Trimming pared 0 bases from V and 2 bases from J, leaving 11 bases between. Germline CDR1 is SGHDN and CDR2 is FVKESK. The CDR3 spells CASSQDAGQPYEQYF. For the CDR3, the DNA is TGTGCCAGCAGCCAAGACGCTGGACAGCCCTACGAGCAGTACTTC.

This chain uses TRBV14 with TRBJ2-1; D possibly corresponds to TRBD2 (7 bases). CDR3 size: 16 residues. Germline V gene data show CDR1 as SGHDN and CDR2 as FVKESK. The V gene lost 1 base and the J gene lost 5 bases, with 15 bases spanning the gap. The CDR3 DNA sequence: TGTGCCAGCAGCCAAGTGCCGGGGGGCCCTAACAATGAGCAGTTCTTC. Amino acid sequence: CASSQVPGGPNNEQFF.

The chain has TRBV12-3 or TRBV12-4 and TRBJ1-5; D unresolved. Between the trimmed V and J ends, which lost 6 bases and 7 bases, there was a span of 19 bases. This CDR3 is built from 15 residues. The CDR3 is CASSPFSGLGQPQHF. The CDR3 coding sequence is TGTGCCAGCAGCCCATTCTCGGGTTTGGGACAGCCCCAGCATTTT.

V gene TRBV12-3 or TRBV12-4 combines with J gene TRBJ1-5; D remains ambiguous. The CDR3 contains 14 residues. V was pared by 5 bases and J by 0 bases, with 8 bases between. The CDR3 nucleotides are TGTGCCAGCAGTCAAGGGAATAGCAATCAGCCCCAGCATTTT. The encoded protein is CASSQGNSNQPQHF.

This chain connects TRBV13 to TRBJ2-1, with 7 bases that match TRBD2. V lost 0 bases, J lost 2 bases, and 1 base stayed unmatched. The CDR3 runs 15 residues. The germline V gene encodes CDR1 PRHDT and CDR2 FYEKMQ (reference sequence). Here the CDR3 DNA reads TGTGCCAGCAGCTTAGGGGGGGGGACCTACAATGAGCAGTTCTTC. It translates to CASSLGGGTYNEQFF. The full variable domain, with the rest looked up from reference TRBV13 and TRBJ2-1, is AAGVIQSPRHLIKEKRETATLKCYPIPRHDTVYWYQQGPGQDPQFLISFYEKMQSDKGSIPDRFSAQQFSDYHSELNMSSLELGDSALYFCASSLGGGTYNEQFFGPGTRLTVL.

V and J are TRBV28 and TRBJ2-1; TRBD1 matches at 12 bases. This CDR3 is built from 15 residues. Germline trimming cut 5 bases from V and 8 bases from J; bases unmatched to any gene: 7. Germline CDR1 is MDHEN and CDR2 is SYDVKM. CDR3 sequence: CASSTGTGGWDEQFF. The CDR3 DNA sequence: TGTGCCAGCAGTACCGGGACAGGGGGCTGGGATGAGCAGTTCTTC.

This rearrangement joins TRBV7-2 to TRBJ1-2, with a tentative D call TRBD1 (6 bases). V was trimmed by 5 bases and J by 4 bases, leaving 14 bases between them. This CDR3 region has 14 residues. Germline V CDR1 and CDR2: SGHTA, FQGNSA. The CDR3 loop reads CASSPQRGSYGYTF. CDR3 in DNA: TGTGCCAGCAGCCCTCAAAGGGGGAGCTATGGCTACACCTTC.

The sample holds a few counts of this clonotype. V is TRBV5-1 and J is TRBJ1-2; no reliable D call. CDR1 is SGHRS and CDR2 is YFSETQ in the germline V gene. CDR3 length equals 14 residues. Trimming cost V 0 bases and J 3 bases, with 9 bases left between them. DNA of the CDR3: TGCGCCAGCAGCTTGGGTTCCGCGGACTATGGCTACACCTTC. Amino acids: CASSLGSADYGYTF. Full variable domain (rest looked up from reference TRBV5-1 and TRBJ1-2): KAGVTQTPRYLIKTRGQQVTLSCSPISGHRSVSWYQQTPGQGLQFLFEYFSETQRNKGNFPGRFSGRQFSNSRSEMNVSTLELGDSALYLCASSLGSADYGYTFGSGTRLTVV.

This clonotype was found a few times. The V gene is TRBV27, the J gene TRBJ1-2; perhaps TRBD1 as D (6 bases). This CDR3 has 18 amino acids. Trimming cost V 5 bases and J 2 bases, with 24 bases left between them. The germline V gene has CDR1 MNHEY and CDR2 SMNVEV (reference sequence). The CDR3 DNA reads as TGTGCCAGCAGTGGCGCCGGGACACTCAGGGGAACCAACTATGGCTACACCTTC. As protein: CASSGAGTLRGTNYGYTF.

The rearrangement uses TRBV5-1 and TRBJ2-3, with 8 bases fitting TRBD2. This CDR3 region has 16 residues. Germline-derived CDR1 and CDR2 are SGHRS and YFSETQ. V dropped 4 bases and J dropped 3; count of bases not matched to a gene: 10. The CDR3 nucleotides are TGCGCCAGCAGCCCGGTAGCGGGACTAGATACAGATACGCAGTATTTT. It translates to CASSPVAGLDTDTQYF.

The chain links TRBV29-1 to TRBJ2-1; TRBD2 aligns across 10 bases. The CDR3 covers 12 residues. The V gene end was trimmed by 7 bases and the J gene end by 9 bases; junction bases not matched to a gene: 6. CDR1 and CDR2 from the germline V gene are SQVTM and ANQGSEA. The CDR3 coding sequence is TGCAGCGGGGGACTAGCGAGGGGTGAGCAGTTCTTC. Translating gives CSGGLARGEQFF.

The chain has TRBV15 and TRBJ2-2, with D perhaps matching TRBD1 (5 bases). Germline assignment: CDR1 LNHNV and CDR2 YYDKDF (reference sequence). The CDR3 extends over 17 amino acids. Trimming pared 0 bases from V and 0 bases from J, leaving 11 bases between. The CDR3 nucleotides read TGTGCCACCAGCAGAGATCCTGCAGGGTCGAACACCGGGGAGCTGTTTTTT. This translates into CATSRDPAGSNTGELFF.

Many counts were recorded for this clonotype. The chain couples TRBV9 to TRBJ2-3; no clear D gene. The ends were cut back, 4 bases at V and 5 bases at J, with 14 bases in the middle. The germline CDR1 and CDR2 sequences are SGDLS and YYNGEE. The CDR3 totals 14 residues. The CDR3 sequence is CASSMETRGDTQYF. CDR3 bases: TGTGCCAGCAGCATGGAGACCAGAGGAGATACGCAGTATTTT.

This clonotype was observed a handful of times. The rearrangement links TRBV7-9 to TRBJ2-3; no reliable D call. V dropped 2 bases and J dropped 4 bases, with 10 bases sitting between them. The CDR3 is 14 residues long. From germline, CDR1 is SEHNR and CDR2 FQNEAQ (reference sequence). The CDR3 spells CASSLNSLADTQYF. CDR3 nucleotides: TGTGCCAGCAGCTTAAATAGTCTCGCAGATACGCAGTATTTT.

This clonotype was found many times. The rearrangement uses TRBV29-1 and TRBJ2-1, with TRBD1 as a possible D gene (6 bases). The V and J ends lost 5 bases and 4 bases respectively, with 15 bases between them. CDR1 is SQVTM and CDR2 is ANQGSEA in the germline V gene. There are 14 residues in the CDR3. This CDR3 is CSVKDSSLYNEQFF. CDR3 nucleotides: TGCAGCGTTAAGGACAGTTCTCTGTACAATGAGCAGTTCTTC.

The chain carries TRBV12-3 or TRBV12-4 and TRBJ1-5; D unresolved. V gave up 4 bases and J gave up 4 bases, with 11 bases separating them. This CDR3 contains 14 residues. DNA for the CDR3: TGTGCCAGCAGTTCTTCCGGGATGAATCAGCCCCAGCATTTT. It is translated as CASSSSGMNQPQHF.

The table lists this clonotype with many counts. V is TRBV2 and J is TRBJ2-7, with D perhaps matching TRBD1 (5 bases). The ends were cut back, 7 bases at V and 5 bases at J, with 18 bases in the middle. CDR1 SNHLY and CDR2 FYNNEI come from the germline V gene. CDR3 length: 14 amino acids. The CDR3 spells CASKIQGRIDEQYF. CDR3 nucleotides: TGTGCCAGCAAGATTCAGGGTCGTATCGACGAGCAGTACTTC.

This clonotype has a count of ten or more. The rearrangement links TRBV2 to TRBJ1-2, with D possibly matching TRBD1 (5 bases). Germline loops: CDR1 SNHLY, CDR2 FYNNEI. The CDR3 loop spans 13 amino acids. The V end was cut by 5 bases, the J end by 3 bases, with 10 bases between. The CDR3 DNA reads as TGTGCCAGCAGTCTAAAAGGGGACTATGGCTACACCTTC. Amino acids: CASSLKGDYGYTF.

The V gene is TRBV6-5, the J gene TRBJ1-1, with 8 bases fitting TRBD1. Germline CDR1 MNHEY, CDR2 SVGAGI. This CDR3 comprises 13 residues. V lost 8 bases to trimming and J lost 3 bases; unmatched junction nucleotides: 5. The CDR3 DNA reads TGTGCCAGCGGACAGGGTCTTTACACTGAAGCTTTCTTT. It codes for CASGQGLYTEAFF.

The chain employs TRBV19 and TRBJ1-1; D is perhaps TRBD1 (6 bases). V dropped 7 bases and J dropped 8 bases, with 29 bases sitting between them. The germline CDR1 and CDR2 sequences are LNHDA and SQIVND (reference sequence). The CDR3 extends over 17 amino acids. The CDR3 here is CASIPHRGGATSSEAFF. As DNA, the CDR3 is TGTGCCAGTATCCCCCATCGGGGGGGCGCAACTAGTAGCGAAGCTTTCTTT.

This chain links TRBV5-1 with TRBJ2-1, with D possibly being TRBD1 (5 bases). CDR3 size: 13 residues. Germline V lookup: CDR1 SGHRS, CDR2 YFSETQ. Between the trimmed V and J ends, which lost 5 bases and 5 bases, there was a span of 11 bases. The CDR3 DNA reads as TGCGCCAGCAGGCTAGGGGCTAACAATGAGCAGTTCTTC. It codes for CASRLGANNEQFF.

This chain uses TRBV7-9 with TRBJ1-1; D ambiguous. Germline CDR1 and CDR2: SEHNR and FQNEAQ (reference sequence). CDR3 length: 14 amino acids. Trimming left V 3 bases short and J 1 base short, with 9 bases between. In nucleotides, the CDR3 is TGTGCCAGCAGCTTCGATCCGGGGAACACTGAAGCTTTCTTT. Protein product: CASSFDPGNTEAFF.

The chain recombines TRBV6-6 with TRBJ1-1, with D possibly being TRBD1 (6 bases). V gave up 0 bases and J gave up 1 base, with 15 bases separating them. The CDR3 consists of 17 residues. Germline CDR1 reads MNHNY; CDR2 reads SVGAGI (reference sequence). The CDR3 region is CASSYSSWGAGNTEAFF. As DNA, the CDR3 is TGTGCCAGCAGTTACTCGTCGTGGGGGGCTGGGAACACTGAAGCTTTCTTT.

This clonotype was counted ten times or more. The chain has TRBV7-9 and TRBJ2-5, with 9 bases matching TRBD1. The CDR3 totals 16 residues. Trimming cost V 1 base and J 4 bases; bases outside gene matches: 7. Germline V gene data show CDR1 as SEHNR and CDR2 as FQNEAQ (reference sequence). This chain's CDR3 is CASSLVGTGLRETQYF. CDR3 nucleotide sequence: TGTGCCAGCAGCTTAGTCGGGACAGGGTTACGAGAGACCCAGTACTTC.

This chain links TRBV19 with TRBJ1-2; no definite D call. The CDR3 extends over 11 amino acids. The germline V gene has CDR1 LNHDA and CDR2 SQIVND (reference sequence). The CDR3 sequence is CGSANSYGYTF. The CDR3 DNA is TGTGGGTCGGCCAACAGCTATGGCTACACCTTC.

The rearrangement joins TRBV24-1 to TRBJ1-2, with 7 nucleotides matching TRBD1. This CDR3 is built from 16 residues. CDR1 is KGHDR and CDR2 is SFDVKD in the germline V gene. Trimming took 3 bases from V and 7 from J; bases not matched to a gene: 13. The CDR3 sequence is CATSDPRVGTVGGYTF. The CDR3, as DNA: TGTGCCACCAGTGATCCAAGGGTGGGGACAGTCGGTGGCTACACCTTC.

This clonotype was seen repeatedly, ten times or more. V gene TRBV12-3 or TRBV12-4 combines with J gene TRBJ2-7; 12 bases fit TRBD2. The CDR3 sequence is 13 residues long. V trimming: 5 bases; J trimming: 6 bases; junction bases outside the gene matches: 2. The CDR3 DNA follows: TGTGCCAGCAGTCGGACTAGCGGGGCCGAGCAGTACTTC. This translates into CASSRTSGAEQYF.

With regard to this clonotype: One end of the junction does not line up with germline, which may come from a read error. The V gene is TRBV18, the J gene TRBJ1-4; D is undetermined. Germline V gene data show CDR1 as KGHSH and CDR2 as LQKENI. This CDR3 region has 15 residues. The CDR3, as DNA: TGTGCCGGCTCCCCTCTATCCGGGCCTTCTGAAAAACTGTTTTTT. Protein product: CAGSPLSGPSEKLFF.

This clonotype came up once. At one end, the junction sequence differs from germline, possibly due to a read error. The rearrangement joins TRBV5-1 to TRBJ2-5, with D possibly TRBD2 on 5 matching bases. This CDR3 comprises 16 residues. Germline V CDR1 and CDR2: SGHRS, YFSETQ. The CDR3 reads CAGSLDPRSVQETQYF. CDR3 bases: TGCGCCGGCAGCTTGGACCCCCGTAGCGTCCAAGAGACCCAGTACTTC.